This note documents a single T cell receptor beta chain sequence. V was clipped by 1 base and J by 5 bases; unmatched bases: 10. This CDR3 is built from 16 residues. CDR1 and CDR2 (germline): SGHRS, YFSETQ. These data originate in a study of blood T cell repertoires in COVID-19. Study-wide context: Some COVID-19 samples were acute and others convalescent; all came from the United States, Italy and Spain. Sources were T cells, B-cell-depleted T cells, or PBMCs; the material itself was cDNA or gDNA.

The authors' processing: Cell counts per sample came from amplifying reference gene primers. Assay: immunoSEQ multiplex PCR; the TCRdb copy retains only in-frame clones and omits some. V and J calls and clone size are copied from that table; D and trimming were computed from the DNA. The sample lists about 140,000 clones, around 78% occurring once. The receptor's source is a woman aged 80 or over with active or convalescent COVID-19. This rearrangement joins TRBV5-1 to TRBJ1-2, with 8 bases that match TRBD1. Material for sequencing was peripheral blood. This CDR3 is CASSLSPGGIGYGYTF. Written as DNA, the CDR3 is TGCGCCAGCAGCTTGTCCCCAGGGGGCATCGGTTATGGCTACACCTTC.